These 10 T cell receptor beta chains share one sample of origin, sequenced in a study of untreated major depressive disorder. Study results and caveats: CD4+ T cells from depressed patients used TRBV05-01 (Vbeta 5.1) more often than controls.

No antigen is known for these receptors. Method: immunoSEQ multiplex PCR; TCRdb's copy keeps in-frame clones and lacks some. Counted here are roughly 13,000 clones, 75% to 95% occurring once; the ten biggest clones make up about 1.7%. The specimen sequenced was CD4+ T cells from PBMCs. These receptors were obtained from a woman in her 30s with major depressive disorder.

CDR3 amino acids: CASSLGTGGVETQYF. In DNA, the CDR3 is TGTGCCAGCAGCCTAGGGACAGGGGGCGTAGAGACCCAGTACTTC. V usage is TRBV7-2 and J usage is TRBJ2-5; 12 bases fit TRBD1. CDR1 is SGHTA and CDR2 is FQGNSA in the germline V gene. Trimming removed 5 bases from V and 4 bases from J; junction bases left unmatched: 5. This CDR3 has 15 amino acids.

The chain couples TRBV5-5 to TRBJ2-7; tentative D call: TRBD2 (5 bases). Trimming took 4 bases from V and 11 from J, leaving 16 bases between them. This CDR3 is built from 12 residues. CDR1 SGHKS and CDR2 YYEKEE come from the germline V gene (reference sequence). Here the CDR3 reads CASSPPPGLEYF. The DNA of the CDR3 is TGTGCCAGCAGCCCCCCACCGGGGTTGGAGTACTTC.

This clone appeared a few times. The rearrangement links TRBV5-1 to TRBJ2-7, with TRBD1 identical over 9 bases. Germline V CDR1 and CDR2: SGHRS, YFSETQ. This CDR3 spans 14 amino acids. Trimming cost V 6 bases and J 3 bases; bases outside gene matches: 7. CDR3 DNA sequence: TGCGCCAGCAACTCGGGACAGGGCGTCTACGAGCAGTACTTC. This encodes CASNSGQGVYEQYF.

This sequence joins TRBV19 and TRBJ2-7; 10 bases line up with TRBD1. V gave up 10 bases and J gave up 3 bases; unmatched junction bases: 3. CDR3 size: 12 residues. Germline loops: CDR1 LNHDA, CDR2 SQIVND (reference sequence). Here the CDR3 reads CATGTGDYEQYF. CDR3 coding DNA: TGTGCCACCGGGACAGGGGACTACGAGCAGTACTTC.

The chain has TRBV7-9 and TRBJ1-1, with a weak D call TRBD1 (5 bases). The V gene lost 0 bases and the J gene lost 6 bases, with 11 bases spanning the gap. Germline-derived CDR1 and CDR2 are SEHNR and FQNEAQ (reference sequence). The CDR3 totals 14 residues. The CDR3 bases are TGTGCCAGCAGCTTAGCGGGGGTGTTGGCTGAAGCTTTCTTT. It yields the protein CASSLAGVLAEAFF. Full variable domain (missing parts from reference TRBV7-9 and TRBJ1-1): DTGVSQNPRHKITKRGQNVTFRCDPISEHNRLYWYRQTLGQGPEFLTYFQNEAQLEKSRLLSDRFSAERPKGSFSTLEIQRTEQGDSAMYLCASSLAGVLAEAFFGQGTRLTVV.

This CDR3 reads CASSQSGLQSYVEQYF. The CDR3 nucleotides read TGTGCCAGTAGCCAATCAGGGCTCCAATCCTACGTTGAGCAGTACTTC. The J gene is TRBJ2-7, the V gene TRBV19; tentative D call: TRBD1 (5 bases). The CDR3 sequence is 16 residues long. The V gene's germline CDR1 is LNHDA and CDR2 SQIVND (reference sequence). The ends were cut back, 6 bases at V and 7 bases at J, with 25 bases in the middle.

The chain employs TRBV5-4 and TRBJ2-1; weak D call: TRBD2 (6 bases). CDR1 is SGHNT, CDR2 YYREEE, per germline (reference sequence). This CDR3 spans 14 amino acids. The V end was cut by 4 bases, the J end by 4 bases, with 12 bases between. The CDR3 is CASSDGTLYNEQFF. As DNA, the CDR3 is TGTGCCAGCAGCGACGGGACTCTTTACAATGAGCAGTTCTTC. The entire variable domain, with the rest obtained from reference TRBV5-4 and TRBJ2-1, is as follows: ETGVTQSPTHLIKTRGQQVTLRCSSQSGHNTVSWYQQALGQGPQFIFQYYREEENGRGNFPPRFSGLQFPNYSSELNVNALELDDSALYLCASSDGTLYNEQFFGPGTRLTVL.

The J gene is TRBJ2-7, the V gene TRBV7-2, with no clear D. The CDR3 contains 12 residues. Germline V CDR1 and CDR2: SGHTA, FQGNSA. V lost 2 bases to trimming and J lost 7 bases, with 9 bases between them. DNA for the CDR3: TGTGCCAGCAGCTTAATAGGGTTGGAGCAGTACTTC. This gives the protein CASSLIGLEQYF.

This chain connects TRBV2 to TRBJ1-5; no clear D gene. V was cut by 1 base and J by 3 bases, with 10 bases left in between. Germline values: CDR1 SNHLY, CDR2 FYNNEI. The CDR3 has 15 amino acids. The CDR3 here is CASSEVEVFNQPQHF. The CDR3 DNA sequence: TGTGCCAGCAGTGAAGTGGAAGTCTTCAATCAGCCCCAGCATTTT.

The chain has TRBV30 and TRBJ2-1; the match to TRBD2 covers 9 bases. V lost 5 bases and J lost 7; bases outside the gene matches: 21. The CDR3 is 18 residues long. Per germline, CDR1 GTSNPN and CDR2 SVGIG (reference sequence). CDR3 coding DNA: TGTGCCTGGGGGGGACTAGCCAACAAACGCTCCACCACAAATGAGCAGTTCTTC. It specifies CAWGGLANKRSTTNEQFF.